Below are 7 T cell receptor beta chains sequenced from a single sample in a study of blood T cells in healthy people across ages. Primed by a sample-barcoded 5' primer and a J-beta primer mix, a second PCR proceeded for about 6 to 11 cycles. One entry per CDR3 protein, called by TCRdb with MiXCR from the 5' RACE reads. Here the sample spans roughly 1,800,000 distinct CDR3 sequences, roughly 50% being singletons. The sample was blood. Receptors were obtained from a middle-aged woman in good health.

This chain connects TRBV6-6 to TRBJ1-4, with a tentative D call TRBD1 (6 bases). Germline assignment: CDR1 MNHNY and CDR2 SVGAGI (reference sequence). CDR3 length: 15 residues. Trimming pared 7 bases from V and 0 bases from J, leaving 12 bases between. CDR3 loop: CASKRTAATNEKLFF. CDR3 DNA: TGTGCCAGCAAAAGGACAGCAGCAACTAATGAAAAACTGTTTTTT.

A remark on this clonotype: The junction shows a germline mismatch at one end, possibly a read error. CDR3 in amino acids: CASSLWTSQETQYF. CDR3 bases: TGTGCTAGCAGCCTGTGGACGTCCCAAGAGACCCAGTACTTC. The V and J genes are TRBV7-7 and TRBJ2-5; no reliable D call. CDR1 is SSHAT and CDR2 is FNYEAQ in the germline V gene (reference sequence). The CDR3 is 14 residues long.

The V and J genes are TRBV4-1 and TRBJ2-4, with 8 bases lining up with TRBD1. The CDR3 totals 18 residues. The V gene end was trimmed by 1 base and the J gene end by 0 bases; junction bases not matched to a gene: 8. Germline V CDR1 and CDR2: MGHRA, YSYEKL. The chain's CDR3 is CASSQGPQGVLAKNIQYF. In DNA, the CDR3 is TGCGCCAGCAGCCAAGGCCCACAGGGGGTTCTAGCCAAAAACATTCAGTACTTC.

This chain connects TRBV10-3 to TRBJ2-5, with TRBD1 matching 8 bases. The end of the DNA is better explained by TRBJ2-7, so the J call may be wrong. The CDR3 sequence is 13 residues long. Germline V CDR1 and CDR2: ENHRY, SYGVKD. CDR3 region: CAIKRQGSYEQYF. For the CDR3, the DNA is TGTGCCATCAAAAGACAGGGGAGCTACGAGCAGTACTTC.

The CDR3 reads CASSPGTMNTEAFF. In DNA, the CDR3 is TGTGCCAGCAGTCCGGGGACGATGAACACTGAAGCTTTCTTT. The V call is TRBV27, the J call TRBJ1-1, with a possible D match to TRBD1 (5 bases). V lost 5 bases and J lost 0, with 10 bases in between. Germline loops: CDR1 MNHEY, CDR2 SMNVEV (reference sequence). The CDR3 contains 14 residues.

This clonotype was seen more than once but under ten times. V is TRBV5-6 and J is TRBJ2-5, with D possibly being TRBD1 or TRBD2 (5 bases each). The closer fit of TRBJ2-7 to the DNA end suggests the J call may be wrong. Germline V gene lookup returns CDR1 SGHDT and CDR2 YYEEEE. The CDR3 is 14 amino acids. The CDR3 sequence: CASSYTGTGNEQYF. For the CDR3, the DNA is TGTGCCAGCAGCTATACTGGGACGGGCAACGAGCAGTACTTC.

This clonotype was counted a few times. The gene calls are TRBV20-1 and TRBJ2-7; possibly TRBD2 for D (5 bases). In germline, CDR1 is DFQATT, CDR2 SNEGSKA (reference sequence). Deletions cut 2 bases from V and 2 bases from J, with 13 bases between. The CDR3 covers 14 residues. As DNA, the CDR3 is TGCAGTGCTAGACCCGTAACGGGGACCTACGAGCAGTACTTC. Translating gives CSARPVTGTYEQYF.